The table lists the clone carrying this TCR beta chain with many counts. The target antigen is unknown. The data were obtained in a study of T-cell reconstitution after alpha-beta-depleted transplantation in children. Between the trimmed V and J ends, which lost 2 bases and 1 base, there was a span of 12 bases. The CDR3 is made up of 15 amino acids. Looked up from germline, CDR1 is SGHTA and CDR2 is FQGNSA. Unique molecular identifiers were used to barcode this TCRbeta library. TCRdb reanalysed the PCR reads using MiXCR and keeps one entry per CDR3 protein. The sample yields around 250,000 distinct CDR3 sequences, roughly 23% seen once. Study-level results: Surviving recipient cells, namely T cells and thymic progenitors, were the source of high day-60 TCRbeta diversity in some patients. When one year had passed after transplant, most T-cell counts and diversity came from newly produced T cells. Several hundred expanded graft clones reportedly supplied alpha-beta T cells about two months after transplant.

V gene TRBV7-2 combines with J gene TRBJ2-7; D might be TRBD1 (5 bases). The material was PBMCs, obtained before TCRalphabeta/CD19-depleted stem cell transplant. The TCR originated in a girl aged 2 to 9 with Fanconi anemia, due to receive a stem cell transplant. This CDR3 is CASSLQPTDSYEQYF. The CDR3 DNA follows: TGTGCCAGCAGCTTACAGCCGACAGATTCCTACGAGCAGTACTTC. Complete variable domain (other parts from reference TRBV7-2 and TRBJ2-7): GAGVSQSPSNKVTEKGKDVELRCDPISGHTALYWYRQSLGQGLEFLIYFQGNSAPDKSGLPSDRFSAERTGGSVSTLTIQRTQQEDSAVYLCASSLQPTDSYEQYFGPGTRLTVT.